This record concerns one T cell receptor beta chain sequence. What it binds is not known. Germline V gives CDR1 SGHTA, CDR2 FQGNSA. This CDR3 is built from 14 residues. V gave up 5 bases and J gave up 6 bases, with 17 bases separating them. TCRdb's copy holds only in-frame clones and misses some; the assay was immunoSEQ multiplex PCR. The profile covers some 25,000 clones, with about 90% appearing a single time and about 0.75% taken by the ten largest. This specimen comes from a study of untreated major depressive disorder. Participants were all of European descent. Study-level points and caveats: Depressed patients' CD4+ T cells carried increased TRBV05-01 (Vbeta 5.1) usage versus control CD4+ T cells.

The sequence was collected from a young woman with major depressive disorder. This chain joins TRBV7-2 and TRBJ2-7; TRBD2 might be the D (7 bases). Sequencing input: CD4+ T cells from PBMCs. This CDR3 is CASSRTTGRAEQYF. CDR3 nucleotide sequence: TGTGCCAGCAGCCGAACAACAGGGAGGGCCGAGCAGTACTTC.